A selection of T cell receptor beta chains follows, all from one sample in a study of CD8 T cells in ankylosing spondylitis. MiXCR, applied by TCRdb to the 5' RACE reads, yields one record per CDR3 protein. The table includes 250,000 to 400,000 distinct CDR3 sequences, approximately 10% detected once. The sequenced material came from blood, either unsorted or a sorted T cell fraction (not recorded which). The receptors originated from a female donor with ankylosing spondylitis or in good health (not recorded which). Both conserved end residues are part of each CDR3. The order of the fields is CDR3 protein, D gene, V gene, CDR3 length, J gene. The D gene is left open where the match is weak.

CDR3aa: CSAGTANSPLHF; d_gene: TRBD1; v_gene: TRBV20-1; len: 12; j_gene: TRBJ1-6
CDR3aa: CASSFWGQNTEAFF; d_gene: .; v_gene: TRBV27; len: 14; j_gene: TRBJ1-1
CDR3aa: CSAPRTSGQGELFF; d_gene: TRBD2; v_gene: TRBV20-1; len: 14; j_gene: TRBJ2-2
CDR3aa: CASSFQDGRVTYEQYF; d_gene: TRBD2; v_gene: TRBV7-8; len: 16; j_gene: TRBJ2-7
CDR3aa: CAISETLWDRVQNQPQHF; d_gene: TRBD1; v_gene: TRBV10-3; len: 18; j_gene: TRBJ1-5
CDR3aa: CASSRQGSDTQYF; d_gene: TRBD1; v_gene: TRBV7-6; len: 13; j_gene: TRBJ2-3
CDR3aa: CAISEEGEETQYF; d_gene: .; v_gene: TRBV10-3; len: 13; j_gene: TRBJ2-5
CDR3aa: CASSLQGSYSYEQYF; d_gene: .; v_gene: TRBV28; len: 15; j_gene: TRBJ2-7
CDR3aa: CSARDGTGTFNEKLFF; d_gene: TRBD1; v_gene: TRBV20-1; len: 16; j_gene: TRBJ1-4
CDR3aa: CASSLVEGLGQPQHF; d_gene: .; v_gene: TRBV7-2; len: 15; j_gene: TRBJ1-5
CDR3aa: CAISEKGYEQFF; d_gene: .; v_gene: TRBV10-3; len: 12; j_gene: TRBJ2-1
CDR3aa: CASSQVLAGGTDTQYF; d_gene: TRBD2; v_gene: TRBV3-1; len: 16; j_gene: TRBJ2-3
CDR3aa: CASLLVGSYGANVLTF; d_gene: .; v_gene: TRBV6-2/TRBV6-3; len: 16; j_gene: TRBJ2-6
CDR3aa: CASNPKAGTTDTQYF; d_gene: TRBD2; v_gene: TRBV5-5; len: 15; j_gene: TRBJ2-3
CDR3aa: CASNVRGTDTQYF; d_gene: .; v_gene: TRBV6-1; len: 13; j_gene: TRBJ2-3
CDR3aa: CASSLAPGSNSPLHF; d_gene: .; v_gene: TRBV5-1; len: 15; j_gene: TRBJ1-6
CDR3aa: CASSFGPALEAFF; d_gene: .; v_gene: TRBV7-9; len: 13; j_gene: TRBJ1-1
CDR3aa: CASSSRVVSGDTDTQYF; d_gene: TRBD2; v_gene: TRBV7-2; len: 17; j_gene: TRBJ2-3
CDR3aa: CASSWTSSGGFHNEQFF; d_gene: TRBD2; v_gene: TRBV7-3; len: 17; j_gene: TRBJ2-1
CDR3aa: CASSSDRGQVNEQYF; d_gene: TRBD1; v_gene: TRBV7-9; len: 15; j_gene: TRBJ2-7
CDR3aa: CASSLAASMYNEQFF; d_gene: .; v_gene: TRBV5-4; len: 15; j_gene: TRBJ2-1
CDR3aa: CSARGTTQGSSYEQYF; d_gene: .; v_gene: TRBV20-1; len: 16; j_gene: TRBJ2-7
CDR3aa: CASSPGQYSGYTF; d_gene: TRBD1; v_gene: TRBV7-9; len: 13; j_gene: TRBJ1-2
CDR3aa: CSAIGTNTYEQYF; d_gene: .; v_gene: TRBV20-1; len: 13; j_gene: TRBJ2-7
CDR3aa: CSARDFGGAYTDTQYF; d_gene: .; v_gene: TRBV20-1; len: 16; j_gene: TRBJ2-3
CDR3aa: CASSLAGGPINEQFF; d_gene: TRBD2; v_gene: TRBV5-4; len: 15; j_gene: TRBJ2-1
CDR3aa: CASSFFPKEDRNFEAFF; d_gene: .; v_gene: TRBV5-1; len: 17; j_gene: TRBJ1-1
CDR3aa: CASSRQYNSPLHF; d_gene: .; v_gene: TRBV2; len: 13; j_gene: TRBJ1-6
CDR3aa: CASSLVSTGKFAGYTF; d_gene: .; v_gene: TRBV12-3/TRBV12-4; len: 16; j_gene: TRBJ1-2
CDR3aa: CASSPGQVWPNTEAFF; d_gene: TRBD1; v_gene: TRBV12-3/TRBV12-4; len: 16; j_gene: TRBJ1-1
CDR3aa: CASSSEGLASFSYNEQFF; d_gene: TRBD2; v_gene: TRBV11-2; len: 18; j_gene: TRBJ2-1
CDR3aa: CASRSRGDATEAFF; d_gene: .; v_gene: TRBV3-1; len: 14; j_gene: TRBJ1-1
CDR3aa: CASSLGHSGPNEQFF; d_gene: .; v_gene: TRBV5-1; len: 15; j_gene: TRBJ2-1
CDR3aa: CASSEAGTGAGNTIYF; d_gene: TRBD1; v_gene: TRBV6-1; len: 16; j_gene: TRBJ1-3
CDR3aa: CSALGPRTGELFF; d_gene: .; v_gene: TRBV20-1; len: 13; j_gene: TRBJ2-2
CDR3aa: CAWGSSGLGSDTQYF; d_gene: TRBD2; v_gene: TRBV30; len: 15; j_gene: TRBJ2-3
CDR3aa: CASSSQGSQETQYF; d_gene: .; v_gene: TRBV7-8; len: 14; j_gene: TRBJ2-5
CDR3aa: CASSFGPPSYNSPLHF; d_gene: .; v_gene: TRBV12-3/TRBV12-4; len: 16; j_gene: TRBJ1-6
CDR3aa: CASSLSLAGGFGEQFF; d_gene: TRBD2; v_gene: TRBV5-1; len: 16; j_gene: TRBJ2-1
CDR3aa: CAWSWGGTGELFF; d_gene: .; v_gene: TRBV30; len: 13; j_gene: TRBJ2-2
CDR3aa: CATSDTSGDETQYF; d_gene: .; v_gene: TRBV24-1; len: 14; j_gene: TRBJ2-5
CDR3aa: CAISEGSKNQPQHF; d_gene: .; v_gene: TRBV10-3; len: 14; j_gene: TRBJ1-5
CDR3aa: CASSTGNEQFF; d_gene: .; v_gene: TRBV9; len: 11; j_gene: TRBJ2-1
CDR3aa: CASRRDRIGEQYF; d_gene: TRBD1; v_gene: TRBV27; len: 13; j_gene: TRBJ2-7
CDR3aa: CSVAMTGPEQYF; d_gene: .; v_gene: TRBV29-1; len: 12; j_gene: TRBJ2-7
CDR3aa: CATSIRTANTGELFF; d_gene: .; v_gene: TRBV24-1; len: 15; j_gene: TRBJ2-2
CDR3aa: CASSLEGVRGLGNTIYF; d_gene: .; v_gene: TRBV5-1; len: 17; j_gene: TRBJ1-3
CDR3aa: CASSLAGLEAFF; d_gene: .; v_gene: TRBV11-2; len: 12; j_gene: TRBJ1-1
CDR3aa: CASNRDGSSYEQYF; d_gene: .; v_gene: TRBV5-1; len: 14; j_gene: TRBJ2-7